The 32 T cell receptor beta chains below come from one sample, sequenced in a study of cytomegalovirus exposure and HLA in healthy donors. The PCR contained 60 Vbeta and 13 Jbeta primers. Some clones are missing from TCRdb's copy, which holds only in-frame ones; the method was immunoSEQ multiplex PCR. In the table there are about 160,000 clones, about 85% of which are singletons. Sequencing input: PBMCs. All receptors come from a young man in good health and CMV-seropositive.

A single count supports this clone. The CDR3 bases are TGTGCCAGTAGTGCCCGGGACAGGGCAACCTACAATGAGCAGTTCTTC. It specifies CASSARDRATYNEQFF. The chain links TRBV19 to TRBJ2-1, with 9 bases aligning to TRBD1. This CDR3 has 16 amino acids. Looked up from germline, CDR1 is LNHDA and CDR2 is SQIVND (reference sequence). V lost 5 bases and J lost 2; bases outside the gene matches: 7.

V gene TRBV15 combines with J gene TRBJ1-1; 9 bases are a match to TRBD1. The J segment lost 4 bases and the V segment lost 4 bases, leaving 4 bases of the junction unmatched. The CDR3 extends over 14 amino acids. CDR1 and CDR2 (germline): LNHNV, YYDKDF (reference sequence). The CDR3 loop reads CATSTRTGVTEAFF. The CDR3, as DNA: TGTGCCACCAGCACGAGGACAGGGGTCACTGAAGCTTTCTTT.

The J gene is TRBJ2-5, the V gene TRBV5-4; 16 nucleotides align to TRBD2. Germline V gene lookup returns CDR1 SGHNT and CDR2 YYREEE (reference sequence). The CDR3 is 17 residues long. With V trimmed by 3 bases and J by 4 bases, 6 bases remained unmatched. The CDR3 reads CASSSGLAGGPGETQYF. For the CDR3, the DNA is TGTGCCAGCAGCTCGGGACTAGCGGGGGGGCCAGGAGAGACCCAGTACTTC.

The gene calls are TRBV6-6 and TRBJ2-5; D not resolved. From germline, CDR1 is MNHNY and CDR2 SVGAGI (reference sequence). The length of the CDR3 is 12 residues. Trimming removed 1 base at V and 5 bases at J, with 5 bases between. The CDR3 region is CASSYFAETQYF. CDR3 coding DNA: TGTGCCAGCAGTTACTTTGCGGAGACCCAGTACTTC.

The chain joins TRBV2 to TRBJ1-6, with D uncertain. Germline V gene sequence: CDR1 SNHLY, CDR2 FYNNEI. CDR3 length: 12 amino acids. The V end was cut by 11 bases, the J end by 4 bases, with 9 bases between. In DNA form, the CDR3 reads TGTGCCTCGGGAGAATATAATTCACCCCTCCACTTT. Amino acid sequence: CASGEYNSPLHF.

V gene TRBV6-1 combines with J gene TRBJ1-5; 9 positions agree with TRBD1. The CDR3 consists of 16 residues. J gave up 3 bases and V 4 bases, and 7 bases lay outside the gene matches. The germline V gene encodes CDR1 MNHNS and CDR2 SASEGT. This CDR3 is CASSAGQGLNNQPQHF. The CDR3 nucleotides read TGTGCCAGCAGTGCGGGACAGGGACTTAACAATCAGCCCCAGCATTTT.

On this clone: The junction departs from germline at one end; a sequencing error may be responsible. This chain joins TRBV7-9 and TRBJ1-1; 10 nucleotides line up with TRBD1. The CDR3 contains 14 residues. Germline CDR1 and CDR2: SEHNR and FQNEAQ (reference sequence). CDR3 coding DNA: TGTTCCAGCAGCTTGGGGACAGGGGTCACTGAAGCTTTCTTT. Translated, it gives CSSSLGTGVTEAFF. The whole variable domain, remainder taken from reference TRBV7-9 and TRBJ1-1, is DTGVSQNPRHKITKRGQNVTFRCDPISEHNRLYWYRQTLGQGPEFLTYFQNEAQLEKSRLLSDRFSAERPKGSFSTLEIQRTEQGDSAMYLCSSSLGTGVTEAFFGQGTRLTVV.

This rearrangement joins TRBV4-1 to TRBJ2-5, with 8 bases lining up with TRBD2. The DNA end is a closer match to TRBJ2-7, so the J assignment may be wrong. The CDR3 runs to 18 residues. The V gene's germline CDR1 is MGHRA and CDR2 YSYEKL. CDR3 region: CASSPGGAGAASSYEQYF. In DNA form, the CDR3 reads TGCGCCAGCAGCCCTGGCGGAGCGGGGGCGGCTAGCTCCTACGAGCAGTACTTC.

The V gene is TRBV4-3, the J gene TRBJ1-1, with D possibly matching TRBD1 (5 bases). Germline CDR1 is LGHNA and CDR2 is YSLEER. V was shortened by 6 bases and J by 1 base, with 12 bases between the two germline ends. The CDR3 totals 14 residues. The CDR3 bases are TGCGCCAGCAGTCCTGACAGAACGAACACTGAAGCTTTCTTT. It yields the protein CASSPDRTNTEAFF.

This clone was detected once. The rearrangement links TRBV18 to TRBJ2-7; 7 bases fit TRBD1. Germline V CDR1 and CDR2: KGHSH, LQKENI. The V gene end was trimmed by 3 bases and the J gene end by 2 bases; junction bases not matched to a gene: 4. The CDR3 totals 14 residues. The DNA for the CDR3 is TGTGCCAGCTCACCTACGGGACAGACCTACGAGCAGTACTTC. Its translation is CASSPTGQTYEQYF.

This clone has more than one count but fewer than ten. The CDR3 coding sequence is TGTGCCCCGGCGGGCAACCGTTTCAATCAGCCCCAGCATTTT. Its protein product is CAPAGNRFNQPQHF. This chain connects TRBV10-3 to TRBJ1-5; D unclear. CDR1 and CDR2 from the germline V gene are ENHRY and SYGVKD. With 11 bases removed from V and 3 bases from J, the gap between germline ends came to 17 bases. The CDR3 length is 14 residues.

The rearrangement links TRBV7-3 to TRBJ2-3, with 10 bases aligning to TRBD2. The CDR3 extends over 16 amino acids. J lost 4 bases, V lost 4 bases, and 8 bases had no gene match. CDR1 and CDR2 (germline): SGHTA, FQGTGA. The CDR3 DNA is TGTGCCAGCAGCTCGACTAGCGGGCCCCCTGCAGATACGCAGTATTTT. Translated, it gives CASSSTSGPPADTQYF. Using reference TRBV7-3 and TRBJ2-3 for the parts outside the CDR3, the full variable domain is GAGVSQTPSNKVTEKGKYVELRCDPISGHTALYWYRQSLGQGPEFLIYFQGTGAADDSGLPNDRFFAVRPEGSVSTLKIQRTERGDSAVYLCASSSTSGPPADTQYFGPGTRLTVL.

The rearrangement links TRBV11-2 to TRBJ2-3; a weak D match, TRBD2 (5 bases). V dropped 5 bases and J dropped 3 bases, with 12 bases sitting between them. The CDR3 sequence is 14 residues long. Germline CDR1 and CDR2: SGHAT and FQNNGV. The CDR3 DNA reads as TGTGCCAGCAGCCTTTCGCCGGGGACAGATACGCAGTATTTT. Its translation is CASSLSPGTDTQYF.

This clone was seen once. The chain carries TRBV7-8 and TRBJ2-7; a possible D gene is TRBD1 (5 bases). V was clipped by 5 bases and J by 3 bases, with 11 bases between them. CDR1 SGHVS and CDR2 FQNEAQ come from the germline V gene. The CDR3 contains 13 residues. CDR3 protein: CASSLDTLYEQYF. DNA of the CDR3: TGTGCCAGCAGCCTGGACACTCTCTACGAGCAGTACTTC.

This chain links TRBV5-1 with TRBJ2-3, with 11 nucleotides matching TRBD2. This CDR3 has 16 residues. Germline lookup yields CDR1 SGHRS and CDR2 YFSETQ. J gave up 0 bases and V 2 bases, and 2 bases lay outside the gene matches. CDR3 nucleotides: TGCGCCAGCAGCTTTACTAGCGGGGGAAGCACAGATACGCAGTATTTT. It specifies CASSFTSGGSTDTQYF.

This clone has a single count. This chain links TRBV4-1 with TRBJ2-1; 7 bases line up with TRBD2. J gave up 3 bases and V 2 bases, and 10 bases lay outside the gene matches. Germline assignment: CDR1 MGHRA and CDR2 YSYEKL. This CDR3 has 17 residues. The CDR3 sequence is CASSQLAEQRFYNEQFF. The DNA of the CDR3 is TGCGCCAGCAGCCAACTAGCGGAACAAAGGTTCTACAATGAGCAGTTCTTC.

The chain carries TRBV10-1 and TRBJ1-1, with TRBD1 matching over 9 bases. After removal of 3 bases from V and 1 base from J, the junction contained 6 bases not matched to a gene. In germline, CDR1 is WNHNN, CDR2 SYGVQD (reference sequence). The CDR3 length is 16 residues. CDR3 in DNA: TGCGCCAGCAGTGAAACAGGGGGCTTAAGGAACACTGAAGCTTTCTTT. It yields the protein CASSETGGLRNTEAFF.

The chain links TRBV7-6 to TRBJ1-6, with a possible D match to TRBD1 (6 bases). The V end was cut by 1 base, the J end by 7 bases, with 17 bases between. The CDR3 runs 17 residues. In germline, CDR1 is SGHVS, CDR2 FNYEAQ. DNA of the CDR3: TGTGCCAGCAGCTTAGGGCCGGTTTCAGGGGTAAATTCACCCCTCCACTTT. Translating it yields CASSLGPVSGVNSPLHF.

This clone showed up just a few times. This CDR3 is also generated by other DNA sequences in the sample. The chain uses TRBV9 and TRBJ1-2; 9 nucleotides align to TRBD1. The CDR3 totals 14 residues. The junction had 7 bases not matched to a gene; V was cut back by 3 bases and J by 7 bases. Germline V lookup: CDR1 SGDLS, CDR2 YYNGEE. The DNA for the CDR3 is TGTGCCAGCAGCGCCACAGGGGGCGCGGGTGGCTACACCTTC. It codes for CASSATGGAGGYTF.

The count of this clone is one. This same CDR3 is encoded by further DNA sequences in the sample. The gene calls are TRBV6-5 and TRBJ1-2; 8 bases agree with TRBD1. The J segment lost 3 bases and the V segment lost 6 bases, leaving 3 bases of the junction unmatched. Germline CDR1 MNHEY, CDR2 SVGAGI. This CDR3 comprises 13 residues. The CDR3 region has the DNA TGTGCCAGCAGAGAGACAGGGGACTATGGCTACACCTTC. It is translated as CASRETGDYGYTF.

This chain uses TRBV7-9 with TRBJ2-1; D might be TRBD2 (7 bases). The CDR3 spans 16 residues. Germline V gene sequence: CDR1 SEHNR, CDR2 FQNEAQ (reference sequence). Trimming cost V 0 bases and J 3 bases, with 12 bases left between them. CDR3 coding DNA: TGTGCCAGCAGCTTAGCGGGGGGGGCTCTCTACAATGAGCAGTTCTTC. It yields the protein CASSLAGGALYNEQFF.

The chain has TRBV30 and TRBJ1-1, with 9 bases matching TRBD1. This CDR3 spans 13 amino acids. J lost 6 bases, V lost 3 bases, and 5 bases had no gene match. Germline V gene lookup returns CDR1 GTSNPN and CDR2 SVGIG (reference sequence). The CDR3 spells CAWRWRTGAEAFF. CDR3 bases: TGTGCCTGGAGATGGCGGACAGGGGCTGAAGCTTTCTTT.

The rearrangement uses TRBV7-2 and TRBJ1-1; 11 nucleotides line up with TRBD1. Germline CDR1 and CDR2: SGHTA and FQGNSA. The CDR3 runs 18 residues. V gave up 5 bases and J gave up 0 bases; unmatched junction bases: 11. CDR3 protein: CASSPQTGTGGLNTEAFF. The CDR3, as DNA: TGTGCCAGCAGCCCGCAAACCGGGACAGGGGGATTGAACACTGAAGCTTTCTTT.

The chain uses TRBV6-1 and TRBJ1-6; D gene uncertain. Germline V gene data show CDR1 as MNHNS and CDR2 as SASEGT. The CDR3 totals 14 residues. V was trimmed by 6 bases and J by 5 bases, leaving 11 bases between them. The CDR3 DNA sequence: TGTGCCAGCAGGGGAGTTTGGGATAATTCACCCCTCCACTTT. Its protein product is CASRGVWDNSPLHF.

This CDR3 is CASSLDRDDGEKLFF. CDR3 DNA sequence: TGTGCCAGCAGCTTAGACAGGGATGACGGTGAAAAACTGTTTTTT. The rearrangement joins TRBV9 to TRBJ1-4, with 7 bases matching TRBD1. J lost 7 bases, V lost 4 bases, and 10 bases had no gene match. Germline CDR1 SGDLS, CDR2 YYNGEE. This CDR3 is built from 15 residues.

The chain uses TRBV7-6 and TRBJ2-7, with a weak D call TRBD2 (5 bases). The CDR3 has 15 amino acids. Germline CDR1 SGHVS, CDR2 FNYEAQ. Trimming stripped 2 bases from V and 4 bases from J, with 15 bases between. For the CDR3, the DNA is TGTGCCAGCAGCTTAACGGACTCAGCCGTGTACGAGCAGTACTTC. Translation: CASSLTDSAVYEQYF.

This chain links TRBV29-1 with TRBJ1-2, with 8 bases that match TRBD1. CDR1 is SQVTM and CDR2 is ANQGSEA in the germline V gene. The CDR3 spans 14 residues. The V gene end was trimmed by 2 bases and the J gene end by 4 bases; junction bases not matched to a gene: 6. Written as DNA, the CDR3 is TGCAGCGTTGAATGGGGACAGGCGACCTATGGCTACACCTTC. Translated: CSVEWGQATYGYTF.

The rearrangement uses TRBV5-4 and TRBJ2-3; the D gene is possibly TRBD2 (6 bases). Germline CDR1 and CDR2: SGHNT and YYREEE (reference sequence). Trimming pared 6 bases from V and 0 bases from J, leaving 17 bases between. The CDR3 spans 16 residues. The CDR3 region has the DNA TGTGCCAGCACCCTTGGAAGCGCGGGGAGCACAGATACGCAGTATTTT. It translates to CASTLGSAGSTDTQYF.

In its sample, this clone was seen a few times. The chain links TRBV7-2 to TRBJ1-6; D unresolved. Trimming removed 1 base from V and 0 bases from J, with 10 bases in between. Germline assignment: CDR1 SGHTA and CDR2 FQGNSA. The CDR3 spans 17 residues. In nucleotides, the CDR3 is TGTGCCAGCAGCTTAGTAGCCAGAGGCTCCTATAATTCACCCCTCCACTTT. Translation gives CASSLVARGSYNSPLHF.

V is TRBV6-5 and J is TRBJ1-6; the D is unclear. V dropped 0 bases and J dropped 6 bases, with 12 bases sitting between them. The CDR3 is 16 residues long. Per germline, CDR1 MNHEY and CDR2 SVGAGI. CDR3 region: CASSYSSVGSNSPLHF. The CDR3 DNA reads as TGTGCCAGCAGTTACTCTTCCGTTGGCTCTAATTCACCCCTCCACTTT.

This sequence joins TRBV5-4 and TRBJ1-1; TRBD1 might be the D (5 bases). The V end lost 2 bases, the J end lost 3 bases, and 8 bases lay between the germline ends. The V gene's germline CDR1 is SGHNT and CDR2 YYREEE (reference sequence). This CDR3 spans 13 amino acids. The CDR3: CASSLTRDTEAFF. CDR3 DNA: TGTGCCAGCAGCTTAACCAGGGACACTGAAGCTTTCTTT.

This clone was seen more than once but under ten times. The gene calls are TRBV19 and TRBJ1-5; TRBD1 agrees at 7 bases. Trimming took 3 bases from V and 2 from J; bases not matched to a gene: 4. The CDR3 has 15 residues. Germline V gene lookup returns CDR1 LNHDA and CDR2 SQIVND (reference sequence). The CDR3 region is CASSMSDRGNQPQHF. CDR3 in DNA: TGTGCCAGTAGTATGTCAGACAGGGGCAATCAGCCCCAGCATTTT. The full variable domain, in which reference TRBV19 and TRBJ1-5 provide the parts outside the CDR3, is DGGITQSPKYLFRKEGQNVTLSCEQNLNHDAMYWYRQDPGQGLRLIYYSQIVNDFQKGDIAEGYSVSREKKESFPLTVTSAQKNPTAFYLCASSMSDRGNQPQHFGDGTRLSIL.